The text below deals with one T cell receptor beta chain. What it binds is not known. This sample was included in a study of yellow fever vaccine responses in identical twins. Study findings and constraints: Twins reportedly showed a vaccine T cell response that seemed partly convergent and partly personalized.

TCRdb processed the RT-PCR reads anew with MiXCR; each CDR3 protein has one entry. The table lists under 3,000 distinct CDR3 sequences, about 86% of them singletons. This receptor was taken from a woman between 18 and 29 years old who received the yellow fever vaccine. Source: T cells from blood (PBMCs), unsorted or a sorted subset (not recorded which), taken before or after yellow fever vaccination (not recorded which).

CDR3 nucleotide sequence: TGCAGCGTGTTCGACAGCACCCCCTTCAATGAGCAGTTCTTC. The encoded protein is CSVFDSTPFNEQFF. The genes are TRBV29-1 and TRBJ2-1, with a tentative D call TRBD1 (5 bases). The V and J ends lost 6 bases and 6 bases respectively, with 18 bases between them. The CDR3 has 14 amino acids. The germline CDR1 and CDR2 sequences are SQVTM and ANQGSEA.